Listed below are T cell receptor beta chains from one sample, sequenced in a study of blood T cell repertoires in COVID-19. Clones were read by immunoSEQ multiplex PCR, and TCRdb kept only the in-frame ones, dropping some. The sample has more than 200,000 clones; 80% to 85% are singletons. The specimen sequenced was peripheral blood. The origin of the receptors is a man between 60 and 75 years old with acute or convalescent COVID-19. Each CDR3 is given with its conserved first and last residue. The D gene is left open where the match is weak. Clone size, where shown, is once, few, many, or a class for clones that have expanded.

d_gene	v_gene	j_gene	abundance	CDR3nt	CDR3aa
.	TRBV5-1	TRBJ2-2	.	TGCGCCAGCAGCTTGGCCTACGCAGGGTGGTCCGGGGAGCTGTTTTTT	CASSLAYAGWSGELFF
.	TRBV30	TRBJ1-4	once	TGTGCCTGGGGGCAAAGGACAGCTGGAAATGAAAAACTGTTTTTT	CAWGQRTAGNEKLFF
TRBD1	TRBV2	TRBJ2-3	.	TGTGCCAGCAGTGTACGGACAGGGGGGAGATCAGATACGCAGTATTTT	CASSVRTGGRSDTQYF
.	TRBV6-5	TRBJ2-5	once	TGTGCCAGCAGGGCTAGCGAGCCGAGGGCCCAGTACTTC	CASRASEPRAQYF
.	TRBV7-9	TRBJ1-6	.	TGTGCCAGCAGCTTACTGACTTTCGGATATAATTCACCCCTCCACTTT	CASSLLTFGYNSPLHF
.	TRBV6-2/TRBV6-3	TRBJ1-2	.	TGTGCCAGCAGTCGACCGACAGGCAACTATGGCTACACCTTC	CASSRPTGNYGYTF
TRBD1	TRBV5-6	TRBJ1-2	.	TGTGCCACGACCAGACAGGGGGAGGCCGTATGGGGTAACTATGGCTACACCTTC	CATTRQGEAVWGNYGYTF
TRBD2	TRBV7-9	TRBJ2-1	.	TGTGCCAGCAGCCCTGGACTAGCGGGTGGATCCTACAATGAGCAGTTCTTC	CASSPGLAGGSYNEQFF
TRBD1	TRBV6-5	TRBJ1-2	.	TGTGCCAGCAGCCGGCCGGGACAGGCCAACTATGGCTACACCTTC	CASSRPGQANYGYTF
TRBD2	TRBV24-1	TRBJ2-2	.	TGTGCCACCAGTGATTCCGGGACTAGCGGGGGTGTAATCACCGGGGAGCTGTTTTTT	CATSDSGTSGGVITGELFF
.	TRBV29-1	TRBJ2-7	.	TGCAGCGTTGTAGGTGGGAGTGTCTACGAGCAGTACTTC	CSVVGGSVYEQYF
TRBD1	TRBV7-9	TRBJ1-2	.	TGTGCCAGCACCCCTTCAGGGGGCAACTATGGCTACACCTTC	CASTPSGGNYGYTF
.	TRBV5-1	TRBJ1-1	.	TGCGCCAGCAGACAGGACGCCTGGGGGAACACTGAAGCTTTCTTT	CASRQDAWGNTEAFF
.	TRBV5-4	TRBJ1-6	.	TGTGCCAGCAGGGCTGGGGGCCTCTATAATTCACCCCTCCACTTT	CASRAGGLYNSPLHF
TRBD1	TRBV19	TRBJ1-6	.	TGTGCCAGTAGTCCCCGGACAGGGAACATCCCCCTCCACTTT	CASSPRTGNIPLHF
.	TRBV30	TRBJ1-3	.	TGTGCCTGGGAAACAGGGTCTTCTGGAAACACCATATATTTT	CAWETGSSGNTIYF
.	TRBV18	TRBJ2-7	once	TGTGCCAGCTCACCAACGAGGTCCTACGAGCAGTACTTC	CASSPTRSYEQYF
.	TRBV19	TRBJ2-5	.	TGTGCCAGTAGTCGTATTTCGGGGATCCCCCAAGAGACCCAGTACTTC	CASSRISGIPQETQYF
.	TRBV7-2	TRBJ2-5	.	TGTGCCAGCAGCTATCCAGGGCACCCGGGACTGCGACAAGAGACCCAGTACTTC	CASSYPGHPGLRQETQYF
TRBD2	TRBV9	TRBJ2-7	.	TGTGCCAGCAGCGTAGGGGCGGGGGTCGAGCAGTACTTC	CASSVGAGVEQYF
TRBD1	TRBV7-2	TRBJ2-6	.	TGTGCCAGCAGCTTGACAGGGGGCGCAGGAGCTGGGGCCAACGTCCTGACTTTC	CASSLTGGAGAGANVLTF
TRBD1	TRBV15	TRBJ1-1	few	TGTGCCACCAGCAGAGATCCCACGGGACAGGGTGAAGCTTTCTTT	CATSRDPTGQGEAFF
TRBD2	TRBV5-1	TRBJ2-3	.	TGCGCCAGCAGCTTTCCTACTAGCGGGGGGGCGGATACGCAGTATTTT	CASSFPTSGGADTQYF
TRBD1	TRBV7-8	TRBJ2-1	.	TGTGCCAGCAGCTCTCTCACAGGGGGCCCACCCTTTGACAATGAGCAGTTCTTC	CASSSLTGGPPFDNEQFF
.	TRBV5-4	TRBJ2-5	once	TGTGCCAGCTGTATTAGAGGCGAGGAGACCCAGTACTTC	CASCIRGEETQYF
.	TRBV6-2/TRBV6-3	TRBJ2-7	.	TGTGCCAGCAGTTACGGAATAGCCGGGAACTACGAGCAGTACTTC	CASSYGIAGNYEQYF
TRBD1	TRBV6-6	TRBJ1-3	once	TGTGCCAGCAGTTACCGGGACAGCTCTGGAAACACCATATATTTT	CASSYRDSSGNTIYF
TRBD1	TRBV11-3	TRBJ1-6	.	TGTGCCAGCAGCGCGGACAGGAATTCACCCCTCCACTTT	CASSADRNSPLHF
TRBD2	TRBV4-2	TRBJ2-3	once	TGTGCCAGCAGCCAGGCGGTAGCGGGGGGGCGAGATACGCAGTATTTT	CASSQAVAGGRDTQYF
.	TRBV29-1	TRBJ2-3	.	TGCAGCGTTGAGGTGGCGGTACCTACAGATACGCAGTATTTT	CSVEVAVPTDTQYF
TRBD1	TRBV15	TRBJ1-5	.	TGTGCCACCAGCTCTAGGACAGGGGGAAATCAGCCCCAGCATTTT	CATSSRTGGNQPQHF
TRBD2	TRBV27	TRBJ2-7	.	TGTGCCAGCAAACCGGGACTAGCGGGAGGTTACGAGCAGTACTTC	CASKPGLAGGYEQYF
.	TRBV5-8	TRBJ2-3	.	TGTGCCAGCAGCTTTCGGGGGGCCGGTTTGTTGTCGGATACGCAGTATTTT	CASSFRGAGLLSDTQYF
.	TRBV19	TRBJ2-1	.	TGTGCCAGTAGTATAGAGGGGAGCTCCTACAATGAGCAGTTCTTC	CASSIEGSSYNEQFF
TRBD1	TRBV19	TRBJ1-4	.	TGTGCCAGTAGTATCTTACCGGGACAGGGGGCTCTAACTAATGAAAAACTGTTTTTT	CASSILPGQGALTNEKLFF
.	TRBV5-1	TRBJ1-1	.	TGCGCCAGCAGCTGGAGGGGCGGGACTGAAGCTTTCTTT	CASSWRGGTEAFF
.	TRBV11-2	TRBJ2-1	.	TGTGCCAGCACCGTGGCGGGTCCTGAGCAGTTCTTC	CASTVAGPEQFF
.	TRBV24-1	TRBJ2-1	.	TGTGCCACCAGTGATTCATCCGCGGGTGGCAATGAGCAGTTCTTC	CATSDSSAGGNEQFF
TRBD1	TRBV7-8	TRBJ1-2	once	TGTGCCAGCAGCCCCTTCAACGAGGGACAGGGAGTTAGGAGCTATGGCTACACCTTC	CASSPFNEGQGVRSYGYTF
.	TRBV2	TRBJ1-2	.	TGTGCCAGCATCTCAGGGAGGGACAACCTTTTCTACACCTTC	CASISGRDNLFYTF
.	TRBV6-5	TRBJ1-2	.	TGTGCCAGCAGTTACTCTGGGGGGGGCTACACCTTC	CASSYSGGGYTF
.	TRBV3-1/TRBV3-2	TRBJ2-7	.	TGTGCCAGCAGCCAAGATAACACCCCGACCTACGAGCAGTACTTC	CASSQDNTPTYEQYF
TRBD1	TRBV10-3	TRBJ1-2	.	TGTGCCATCAGTTTACATCGGGGACAGGAATCGGGCGGCTACACCTTC	CAISLHRGQESGGYTF
.	TRBV13	TRBJ2-7	.	TGTGCCAGCAGCTTTGGAGCCTACGAGCAGTACTTC	CASSFGAYEQYF
.	TRBV7-9	TRBJ1-1	.	TGTGCCAGCACCCCCCAGGGAAACACTGAAGCTTTCTTT	CASTPQGNTEAFF
.	TRBV14	TRBJ1-2	.	TGTGCCAGCAGCCAAGCGCTCCCTGCGGGGGGCTACACCTTC	CASSQALPAGGYTF
TRBD1	TRBV7-9	TRBJ1-6	.	TGTGCCACCTCGGGACAGTCGAAGAATTCACCCCTCCACTTT	CATSGQSKNSPLHF
TRBD2	TRBV5-1	TRBJ2-5	.	TGCGCCACCTCCCTTAGCGGGTTCCAAGAGACCCAGTACTTC	CATSLSGFQETQYF
TRBD2	TRBV7-9	TRBJ2-3	.	TGTGCCAGCAGCCCAACTAGCGGGGGTTGGACAGATACGCAGTATTTT	CASSPTSGGWTDTQYF